Reported below is one T cell receptor beta chain. The data derive from a study of T cells after yellow fever vaccination. MiXCR, run by TCRdb on the 5' RACE reads, gives a single entry per CDR3 protein. Among about 430,000 distinct CDR3 sequences listed, about 19% were seen once. The ends lost 1 base at V and 3 bases at J; junction bases unmatched: 1. The CDR3 consists of 14 residues. The germline V gene encodes CDR1 SGHTA and CDR2 FQGNSA. The TCR sequence derives from a man aged 18 to 30 who received the YFV17D yellow fever vaccine. The chain uses TRBV7-2 and TRBJ2-7; 9 positions agree with TRBD2. Sample: PBMCs, taken before the yellow fever booster vaccination. This chain's CDR3 is CASSLGTSVYEQYF. The DNA for the CDR3 is TGTGCCAGCAGCTTAGGGACTAGCGTCTACGAGCAGTACTTC.